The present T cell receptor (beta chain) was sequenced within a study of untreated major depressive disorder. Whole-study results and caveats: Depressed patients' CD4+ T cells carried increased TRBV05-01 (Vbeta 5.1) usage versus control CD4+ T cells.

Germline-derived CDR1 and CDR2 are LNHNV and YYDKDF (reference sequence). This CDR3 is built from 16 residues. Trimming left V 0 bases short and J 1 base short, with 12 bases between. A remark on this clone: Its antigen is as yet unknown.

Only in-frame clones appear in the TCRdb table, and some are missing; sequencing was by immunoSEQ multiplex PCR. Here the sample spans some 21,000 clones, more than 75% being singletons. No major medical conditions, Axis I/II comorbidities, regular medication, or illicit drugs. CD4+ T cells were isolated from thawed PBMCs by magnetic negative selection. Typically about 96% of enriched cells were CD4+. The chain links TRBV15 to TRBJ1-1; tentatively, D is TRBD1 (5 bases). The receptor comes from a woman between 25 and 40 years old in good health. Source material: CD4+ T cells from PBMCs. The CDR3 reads CATSRDLGHQNTEAFF. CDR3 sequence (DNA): TGTGCCACCAGCAGAGATCTAGGACACCAGAACACTGAAGCTTTCTTT. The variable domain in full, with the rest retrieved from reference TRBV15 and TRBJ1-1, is DAMVIQNPRYQVTQFGKPVTLSCSQTLNHNVMYWYQQKSSQAPKLLFHYYDKDFNNEADTPDNFQSRRPNTSFCFLDIRSPGLGDTAMYLCATSRDLGHQNTEAFFGQGTRLTVV.